This T cell receptor (beta chain) was identified during a study of blood T cell repertoires in COVID-19. Study-wide context: PBMCs, B-cell-depleted T cells, or T cells provided the cDNA or gDNA that made up the material.

Trimming removed 6 bases at V and 2 bases at J, with 11 bases between. The CDR3 is 13 amino acids. The germline V gene has CDR1 SGDLS and CDR2 YYNGEE. Assay: immunoSEQ multiplex PCR; the TCRdb copy retains only in-frame clones and omits some. The sample carries approximately 440,000 clones, around 90% recorded once. This clone was seen more than once but under ten times. In terms of age and location, participants ranged from roughly 18 to 100 years and lived in about 25 US areas. Cohort allocation depended upon clinical history that participants reported. Two negative PCRs, clearance, or symptom resolution characterized the recovered Cohort 3 donors.

The rearrangement links TRBV9 to TRBJ1-2; D call uncertain. The receptor comes from a woman between 18 and 29 years old who had recovered from COVID-19. Input material: PBMCs or T cells enriched from blood (not recorded which). The chain's CDR3 is CASTTTVNYGYTF. Written as DNA, the CDR3 is TGTGCCAGCACGACTACTGTCAACTATGGCTACACCTTC. The whole variable domain, remainder taken from reference TRBV9 and TRBJ1-2, is DSGVTQTPKHLITATGQRVTLRCSPRSGDLSVYWYQQSLDQGLQFLIQYYNGEERAKGNILERFSAQQFPDLHSELNLSSLELGDSALYFCASTTTVNYGYTFGSGTRLTVV.